These 27 T cell receptor beta chains share one sample of origin, sequenced in a study of blood T cell repertoires in COVID-19. Only in-frame clones appear in the TCRdb table, and some are missing; sequencing was by immunoSEQ multiplex PCR. The table has over 45,000 clones, 90% to 95% seen once. The sequenced sample consisted of peripheral blood. These receptors all stem from a man aged 45-60 years with acute or convalescent COVID-19.

The chain combines TRBV6-6 with TRBJ2-7; 11 bases are a match to TRBD1. This CDR3 has 14 amino acids. Germline-derived CDR1 and CDR2 are MNHNY and SVGAGI (reference sequence). V lost 7 bases to trimming and J lost 1 base; unmatched junction nucleotides: 3. CDR3 nucleotide sequence: TGTGCCAGCACAGGGACAGGGGGTTCCTACGAGCAGTACTTC. Translated, it gives CASTGTGGSYEQYF.

The V call is TRBV19, the J call TRBJ2-2; D is perhaps TRBD2 (6 bases). The CDR3 extends over 15 amino acids. Germline CDR1 LNHDA, CDR2 SQIVND (reference sequence). V was clipped by 9 bases and J by 5 bases, with 19 bases between them. The CDR3 sequence is CASRPTGLSTGELFF. Written as DNA, the CDR3 is TGTGCCAGCAGACCCACGGGACTCAGTACCGGGGAGCTGTTTTTT.

The CDR3 here is CASSSRLESSPLHF. The CDR3 region has the DNA TGTGCCAGCAGCAGTCGACTGGAAAGTTCACCCCTCCACTTT. This rearrangement joins TRBV9 to TRBJ1-6; D is uncertain. Germline V gene data show CDR1 as SGDLS and CDR2 as YYNGEE. V shed 4 bases and J shed 9 bases, with 14 bases lying between them. The CDR3 loop spans 14 amino acids.

This chain joins TRBV6-1 and TRBJ1-5, with D hard to call. The ends were cut back, 0 bases at V and 1 base at J, with 4 bases in the middle. The CDR3 loop spans 14 amino acids. Germline CDR1 MNHNS, CDR2 SASEGT. The CDR3 sequence is CASSEAQSNQPQHF. The DNA of the CDR3 is TGTGCCAGCAGTGAAGCGCAGAGCAATCAGCCCCAGCATTTT.

This sequence joins TRBV24-1 and TRBJ2-6; 8 positions agree with TRBD1. The CDR3 loop spans 18 amino acids. Unmatched junction bases numbered 7, after V lost 4 bases and J lost 0 bases. CDR1 is KGHDR, CDR2 SFDVKD, per germline. The CDR3 spells CATSETGTGLSGANVLTF. In DNA, the CDR3 is TGTGCCACCAGTGAAACTGGGACAGGCCTCTCTGGGGCCAACGTCCTGACTTTC.

CDR3 residues: CASSLGLAGTHEQFF. Here the CDR3 DNA reads TGTGCCAGCAGCTTAGGACTAGCGGGAACCCATGAGCAGTTCTTC. J is TRBJ2-1 and V is TRBV5-8, with 12 bases lining up with TRBD2. J was trimmed by 8 bases and V by 2 bases; bases with no gene match: 5. Germline-derived CDR1 and CDR2 are SGHTS and YDEGEE. The CDR3 contains 15 residues.

This rearrangement joins TRBV5-1 to TRBJ1-2; D not resolved. V lost 10 bases and J lost 7, with 8 bases in between. This CDR3 has 9 residues. Germline CDR1 reads SGHRS; CDR2 reads YFSETQ. CDR3 in DNA: TGCGCCGCCTTCAGTGGCTACACCTTC. Translation gives CAAFSGYTF.

This clone has a single count. This chain uses TRBV6-5 with TRBJ2-5; D might be TRBD2 (6 bases). Germline loops: CDR1 MNHEY, CDR2 SVGAGI. The germline V and J ends were trimmed by 7 bases and 3 bases, with 12 bases remaining between them. The CDR3 totals 13 residues. CDR3 nucleotides: TGTGCCAGCACCCAGGGAGGTGAAGAGACCCAGTACTTC. Translated, it gives CASTQGGEETQYF.

This chain connects TRBV19 to TRBJ2-5; the match to TRBD2 covers 8 bases. Germline CDR1 reads LNHDA; CDR2 reads SQIVND (reference sequence). V shed 1 base and J 2 bases; nucleotides not matched to a gene: 6. The CDR3 totals 16 residues. The CDR3 loop is CASSIGTSGRQETQYF. As DNA, the CDR3 is TGTGCCAGTAGTATAGGAACTAGCGGAAGGCAAGAGACCCAGTACTTC.

The chain joins TRBV30 to TRBJ2-7; 7 nucleotides align to TRBD1. The CDR3 contains 15 residues. The germline gives CDR1 GTSNPN, CDR2 SVGIG (reference sequence). V gave up 5 bases and J gave up 2 bases; unmatched junction bases: 12. The CDR3 here is CAWGPPGTATYEQYF. CDR3 sequence (DNA): TGTGCCTGGGGTCCACCAGGGACAGCTACCTACGAGCAGTACTTC.

The chain recombines TRBV6-2 or TRBV6-3 with TRBJ1-2; D might be TRBD1 (5 bases). V was trimmed by 4 bases and J by 7 bases, leaving 19 bases between them. There are 15 residues in the CDR3. Germline V gene lookup returns CDR1 MNHEY and CDR2 SVGEGT. CDR3 region: CASSSSDPRRGGYTF. Here the CDR3 DNA reads TGTGCCAGCAGTTCTTCCGACCCTAGGAGGGGTGGCTACACCTTC.

V and J are TRBV20-1 and TRBJ1-2; weak D call: TRBD1 (5 bases). The germline gives CDR1 DFQATT, CDR2 SNEGSKA (reference sequence). V lost 3 bases to trimming and J lost 7 bases, with 12 bases between them. CDR3 length: 12 amino acids. CDR3 DNA: TGCAGTGCTAGTCGGGGGAGGGGTGGCTACACCTTC. This sequence encodes CSASRGRGGYTF.

The chain links TRBV12-3 or TRBV12-4 to TRBJ2-7; 7 nucleotides align to TRBD2. V gave up 5 bases and J gave up 2 bases; unmatched junction bases: 3. The CDR3 has 13 amino acids. The DNA for the CDR3 is TGTGCCAGCAGTCCAGGACTAGCCTACGAGCAGTACTTC. Its protein product is CASSPGLAYEQYF.

The chain is built from TRBV10-1 and TRBJ2-1; weak D call: TRBD2 (5 bases). CDR1 is WNHNN, CDR2 SYGVQD, per germline (reference sequence). The CDR3 runs 12 residues. The ends were cut back, 5 bases at V and 9 bases at J, with 11 bases in the middle. The CDR3, as DNA: TGCGCCAGCAGTCGGGGTTCGTCTGAGCAGTTCTTC. This gives the protein CASSRGSSEQFF.

The rearrangement links TRBV19 to TRBJ2-1, with 8 nucleotides matching TRBD1. Unmatched junction bases numbered 8, after V lost 6 bases and J lost 7 bases. There are 14 residues in the CDR3. Germline V CDR1 and CDR2: LNHDA, SQIVND (reference sequence). The CDR3 region has the DNA TGTGCCAGTAGCCCCGGACAGGGCAGGAATGAGCAGTTCTTC. Amino acids: CASSPGQGRNEQFF.

The chain links TRBV9 to TRBJ2-2, with 8 bases fitting TRBD1. The CDR3 runs to 15 residues. CDR1 and CDR2 from the germline V gene are SGDLS and YYNGEE. With 4 bases clipped from V and 1 base from J, the junction kept 3 bases outside the gene matches. CDR3 loop: CASSTGTGNTGELFF. DNA of the CDR3: TGTGCCAGCAGCACCGGGACAGGGAACACCGGGGAGCTGTTTTTT. The full variable domain, rest sourced from reference TRBV9 and TRBJ2-2, is DSGVTQTPKHLITATGQRVTLRCSPRSGDLSVYWYQQSLDQGLQFLIQYYNGEERAKGNILERFSAQQFPDLHSELNLSSLELGDSALYFCASSTGTGNTGELFFGEGSRLTVL.

This clone was counted a single time. CDR3 sequence (DNA): TGTGCCAGCACTTTGTCGGGTCAAAATGAAAAACTGTTTTTT. It translates to CASTLSGQNEKLFF. The gene calls are TRBV6-5 and TRBJ1-4; no clear D. The CDR3 runs to 14 residues. Germline lookup yields CDR1 MNHEY and CDR2 SVGAGI. Trimming took 7 bases from V and 5 from J, leaving 14 bases between them.

The chain recombines TRBV14 with TRBJ2-5, with 11 bases matching TRBD1. There are 16 residues in the CDR3. The junction had 4 bases not matched to a gene; V was cut back by 3 bases and J by 1 base. Germline CDR1 and CDR2: SGHDN and FVKESK. The CDR3 loop reads CASSQDRGRGQETQYF. The CDR3 DNA reads TGTGCCAGCAGCCAGGACAGGGGGCGAGGCCAAGAGACCCAGTACTTC.

The chain recombines TRBV19 with TRBJ1-3; the D gene is possibly TRBD1 (5 bases). Germline V gives CDR1 LNHDA, CDR2 SQIVND (reference sequence). V lost 5 bases and J lost 4, with 12 bases in between. The CDR3 has 14 residues. This CDR3 reads CASSASGYGNTIYF. The CDR3 nucleotides are TGTGCCAGTAGTGCCTCAGGGTACGGAAACACCATATATTTT.

The chain joins TRBV6-2 or TRBV6-3 to TRBJ1-2; possible D gene TRBD1, 6 bases. Per the germline V gene, CDR1 is MNHEY and CDR2 is SVGEGT. There are 14 residues in the CDR3. Trimming left V 7 bases short and J 5 bases short, with 17 bases between. The CDR3 protein is CASNPGAALYGYTF. The CDR3 nucleotides are TGTGCCAGCAACCCAGGGGCGGCATTGTATGGCTACACCTTC.

The rearrangement uses TRBV5-8 and TRBJ2-5; 12 nucleotides match TRBD2. This CDR3 region has 17 residues. The germline gives CDR1 SGHTS, CDR2 YDEGEE. J gave up 4 bases and V 0 bases, and 7 bases lay outside the gene matches. The CDR3 spells CASSLGLAGVVGETQYF. The CDR3 coding sequence is TGTGCCAGCAGCTTGGGACTAGCGGGAGTTGTAGGAGAGACCCAGTACTTC. Full variable domain (missing parts from reference TRBV5-8 and TRBJ2-5): EAGVTQSPTHLIKTRGQQATLRCSPISGHTSVYWYQQALGLGLQFLLWYDEGEERNRGNFPPRFSGRQFPNYSSELNVNALELEDSALYLCASSLGLAGVVGETQYFGPGTRLLVL.

This clone has a single count. The chain joins TRBV4-1 to TRBJ2-5; 15 bases map to TRBD2. V lost 6 bases, J lost 5 bases, and 7 bases stayed unmatched. The CDR3 is made up of 16 amino acids. Looked up from germline, CDR1 is MGHRA and CDR2 is YSYEKL. As DNA, the CDR3 is TGCGCCAGCAGGGGGAGGACTAGCGGGAGGGAGGAGACCCAGTACTTC. Its translation: CASRGRTSGREETQYF.

Comments on this clone: The same CDR3 arises from other DNA sequences in this sample as well. The chain employs TRBV4-2 and TRBJ2-7, with TRBD2 matching over 12 bases. CDR3 size: 15 residues. Germline loops: CDR1 LGHNA, CDR2 YNFKEQ. The ends lost 1 base at V and 2 bases at J; junction bases unmatched: 0. This CDR3 reads CASSQGLAGAYEQYF. The CDR3 DNA sequence: TGTGCCAGCAGCCAAGGACTAGCGGGGGCCTACGAGCAGTACTTC.

The J gene is TRBJ1-1, the V gene TRBV18, with 12 bases lining up with TRBD1. Trimming at V came to 4 bases and at J to 5 bases, leaving 11 bases not matched to a gene. The germline gives CDR1 KGHSH, CDR2 LQKENI. The CDR3 contains 17 residues. The chain's CDR3 is CASSLVPGQGAGTEAFF. Here the CDR3 DNA reads TGTGCCAGCTCACTCGTCCCGGGACAGGGGGCGGGTACTGAAGCTTTCTTT.

This clone showed up just once. The V gene is TRBV7-2, the J gene TRBJ1-2, with D maybe TRBD1 (6 bases). The CDR3 consists of 15 residues. Trimming pared 0 bases from V and 8 bases from J, leaving 16 bases between. Germline lookup yields CDR1 SGHTA and CDR2 FQGNSA. This chain's CDR3 is CASSLALDRFKGYTF. In DNA form, the CDR3 reads TGTGCCAGCAGCTTAGCCCTAGACAGGTTCAAGGGCTACACCTTC.

The chain links TRBV6-1 to TRBJ1-5; 7 positions match TRBD1. The CDR3 is 15 residues long. Germline V gene data show CDR1 as MNHNS and CDR2 as SASEGT. After removal of 3 bases from V and 1 base from J, the junction contained 3 bases not matched to a gene. The CDR3 coding sequence is TGTGCCAGCAGTGAGTTACAGGGGAGCAATCAGCCCCAGCATTTT. This encodes CASSELQGSNQPQHF.

This chain connects TRBV7-8 to TRBJ1-5; D possibly corresponds to TRBD1 (5 bases). Germline values: CDR1 SGHVS, CDR2 FQNEAQ. Deletions cut 5 bases from V and 1 base from J, with 18 bases between. The CDR3 is 17 residues long. The CDR3 loop is CASSPKVGGVSNQPQHF. The CDR3 nucleotides are TGTGCCAGCAGCCCTAAGGTCGGGGGGGTCAGCAATCAGCCCCAGCATTTT. Based on the CDR3 plus reference TRBV7-8 and TRBJ1-5, the full variable domain is GAGVSQSPRYKVAKRGQDVALRCDPISGHVSLFWYQQALGQGPEFLTYFQNEAQLDKSGLPSDRFFAERPEGSVSTLKIQRTQQEDSAVYLCASSPKVGGVSNQPQHFGDGTRLSIL.